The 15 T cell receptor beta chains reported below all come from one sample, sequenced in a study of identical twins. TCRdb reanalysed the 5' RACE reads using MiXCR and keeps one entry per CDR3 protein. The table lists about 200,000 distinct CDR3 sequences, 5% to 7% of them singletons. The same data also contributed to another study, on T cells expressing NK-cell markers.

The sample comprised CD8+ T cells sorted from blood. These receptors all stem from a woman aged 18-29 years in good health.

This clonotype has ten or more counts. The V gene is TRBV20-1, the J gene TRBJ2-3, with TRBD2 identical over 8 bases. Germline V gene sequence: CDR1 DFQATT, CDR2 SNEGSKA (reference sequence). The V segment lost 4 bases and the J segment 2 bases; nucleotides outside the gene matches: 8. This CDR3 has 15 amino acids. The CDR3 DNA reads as TGCAGTGCTACTATACTAGCGGAGTCCACAGATACGCAGTATTTT. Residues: CSATILAESTDTQYF.

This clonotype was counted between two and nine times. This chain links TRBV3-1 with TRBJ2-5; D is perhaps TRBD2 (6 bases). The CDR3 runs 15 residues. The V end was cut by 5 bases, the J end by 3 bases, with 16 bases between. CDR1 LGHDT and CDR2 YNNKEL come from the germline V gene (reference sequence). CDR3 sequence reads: CASSTPGSSEETQYF. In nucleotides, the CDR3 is TGTGCCAGCAGCACCCCCGGGAGTTCTGAAGAGACCCAGTACTTC.

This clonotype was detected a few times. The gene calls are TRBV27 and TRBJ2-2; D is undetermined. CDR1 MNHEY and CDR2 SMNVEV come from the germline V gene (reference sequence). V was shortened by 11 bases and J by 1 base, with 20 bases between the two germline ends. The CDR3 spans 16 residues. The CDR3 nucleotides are TGTGCCTCACATACCGGAGTCTTTTTGAACACCGGGGAGCTGTTTTTT. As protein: CASHTGVFLNTGELFF.

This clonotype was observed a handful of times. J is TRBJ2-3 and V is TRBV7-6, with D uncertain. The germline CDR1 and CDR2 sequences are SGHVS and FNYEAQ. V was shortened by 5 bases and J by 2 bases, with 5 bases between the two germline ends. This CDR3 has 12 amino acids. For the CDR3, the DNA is TGTGCCAGCAGCGCTGCCACAGATACGCAGTATTTT. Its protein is CASSAATDTQYF.

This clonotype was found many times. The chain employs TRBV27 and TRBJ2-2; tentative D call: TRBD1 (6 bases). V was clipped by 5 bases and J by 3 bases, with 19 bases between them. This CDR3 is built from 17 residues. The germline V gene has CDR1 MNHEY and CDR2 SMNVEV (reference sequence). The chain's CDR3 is CASSTLPGDVDTGELFF. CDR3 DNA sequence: TGTGCCAGCAGTACCCTCCCAGGGGATGTCGACACCGGGGAGCTGTTTTTT.

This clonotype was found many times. In DNA form, the CDR3 reads TGTGCCAGCAGTTTACGTAGCGGTCCCTACAATGAGCAGTTCTTC. Amino acid sequence: CASSLRSGPYNEQFF. The chain employs TRBV12-3 or TRBV12-4 and TRBJ2-1, with D possibly being TRBD2 (6 bases). The CDR3 contains 15 residues. Trimming removed 2 bases at V and 2 bases at J, with 10 bases between.

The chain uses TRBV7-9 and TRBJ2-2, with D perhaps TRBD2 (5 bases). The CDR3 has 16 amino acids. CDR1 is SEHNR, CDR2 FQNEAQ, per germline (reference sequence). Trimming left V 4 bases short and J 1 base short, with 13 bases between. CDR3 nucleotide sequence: TGTGCCAGCAGCTCCCTTCCCCGGGGGAACACCGGGGAGCTGTTTTTT. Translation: CASSSLPRGNTGELFF.

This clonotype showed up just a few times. The CDR3 DNA reads TGCAGCGTTGGGCGCCAGGCGCCTTTCAATGAGCAGTTCTTC. Its translation is CSVGRQAPFNEQFF. V and J are TRBV29-1 and TRBJ2-1; D call uncertain. The germline V and J ends were trimmed by 4 bases and 6 bases, with 16 bases remaining between them. The CDR3 length is 14 residues. The germline V gene encodes CDR1 SQVTM and CDR2 ANQGSEA.

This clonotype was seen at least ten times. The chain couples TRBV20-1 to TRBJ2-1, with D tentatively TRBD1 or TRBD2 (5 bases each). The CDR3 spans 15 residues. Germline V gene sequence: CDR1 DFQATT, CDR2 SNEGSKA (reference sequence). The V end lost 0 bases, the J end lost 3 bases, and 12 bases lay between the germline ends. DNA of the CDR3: TGCAGTGCTAGAGATCGGGGCGGAAACTACAATGAGCAGTTCTTC. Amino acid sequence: CSARDRGGNYNEQFF.

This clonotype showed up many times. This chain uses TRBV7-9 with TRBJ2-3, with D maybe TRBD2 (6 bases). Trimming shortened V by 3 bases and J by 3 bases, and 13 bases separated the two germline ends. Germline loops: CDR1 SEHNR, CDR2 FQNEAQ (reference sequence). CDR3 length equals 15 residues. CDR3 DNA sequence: TGTGCCAGCAGCTTTGGGATGGGGGGTACAGATACGCAGTATTTT. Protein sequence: CASSFGMGGTDTQYF.

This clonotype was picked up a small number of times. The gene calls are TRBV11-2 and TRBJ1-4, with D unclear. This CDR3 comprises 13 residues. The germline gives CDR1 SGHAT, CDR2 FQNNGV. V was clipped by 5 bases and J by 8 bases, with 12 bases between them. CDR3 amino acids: CASSGGHGEKLFF. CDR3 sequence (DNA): TGTGCCAGCAGCGGCGGTCATGGCGAAAAACTGTTTTTT.

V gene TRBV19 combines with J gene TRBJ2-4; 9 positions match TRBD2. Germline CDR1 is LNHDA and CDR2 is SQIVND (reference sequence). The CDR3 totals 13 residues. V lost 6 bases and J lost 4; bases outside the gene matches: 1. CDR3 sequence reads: CASRAGGKNIQYF. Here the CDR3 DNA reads TGTGCCAGTAGAGCGGGGGGTAAAAACATTCAGTACTTC.

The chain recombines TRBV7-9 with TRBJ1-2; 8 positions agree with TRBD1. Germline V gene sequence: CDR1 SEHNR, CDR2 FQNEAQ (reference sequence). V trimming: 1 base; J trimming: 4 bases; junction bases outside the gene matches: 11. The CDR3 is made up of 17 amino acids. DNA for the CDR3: TGTGCCAGCAGCTTAGATAGGAGCCCAGGGGGCTCCTATGGCTACACCTTC. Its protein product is CASSLDRSPGGSYGYTF.

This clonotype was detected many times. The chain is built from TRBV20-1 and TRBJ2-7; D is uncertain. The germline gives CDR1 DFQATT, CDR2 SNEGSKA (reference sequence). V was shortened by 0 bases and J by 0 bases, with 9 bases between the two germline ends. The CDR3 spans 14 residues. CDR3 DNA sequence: TGCAGTGCTAGAGATTCGTGGAGCTCCTACGAGCAGTACTTC. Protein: CSARDSWSSYEQYF.

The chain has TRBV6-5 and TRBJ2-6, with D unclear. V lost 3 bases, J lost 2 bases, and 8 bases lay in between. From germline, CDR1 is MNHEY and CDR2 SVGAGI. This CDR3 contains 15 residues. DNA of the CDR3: TGTGCCAGCAGTTATTTGGCAGCTGGGGCCAACGTCCTGACTTTC. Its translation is CASSYLAAGANVLTF.